The 21 T cell receptor beta chains below all came from one sample that was sequenced in a study of beta chain features in type 1 diabetes (dated by TCRdb to 2017 to 2018). The library was produced with the immunoSEQ multiplex PCR assay. All of the isolated RNA was reverse transcribed with the High Capacity cDNA Reverse Transcription Kit, so expressed TCRB transcripts were sequenced. TCRdb limited this immuneACCESS table to in-frame rearrangements with V and J called. A share of clones is missing; checked studies link under half to unresolved V genes, and the rest is unexplained. The sample contains 450,000 or so clones, over 9.5% of them found a single time. The top ten hold about 0.042% of the sample. Sequenced material: naive CD4+ T cells from blood. The cell subset or site label corresponds to: true naive CD4+ T cells. All receptors come from a woman younger than 35 in good health.

This clone was counted between two and nine times. The chain has TRBV5-1 and TRBJ2-4; TRBD1 matches at 10 bases. Per the germline V gene, CDR1 is SGHRS and CDR2 is YFSETQ. The V gene end was trimmed by 1 base and the J gene end by 9 bases; junction bases not matched to a gene: 10. The CDR3 totals 16 residues. CDR3 DNA: TGCGCCAGCAGCTTGAATCCCGGGACAGGGGCGATCATTCAGTACTTC. It translates to CASSLNPGTGAIIQYF.

CDR3 protein: CASSDGSWGELFF. DNA of the CDR3: TGTGCCAGCAGCGATGGGAGTTGGGGGGAGCTGTTTTTT. V is TRBV7-2 and J is TRBJ2-2; possibly TRBD2 for D (5 bases). V was trimmed by 5 bases and J by 8 bases, leaving 12 bases between them. The CDR3 runs to 13 residues. Germline CDR1 reads SGHTA; CDR2 reads FQGNSA.

The chain's CDR3 is CAISQDSFPSPSKETQYF. DNA for the CDR3: TGTGCCATCAGTCAGGACAGCTTCCCCAGCCCGAGCAAAGAGACCCAGTACTTC. The chain joins TRBV10-3 to TRBJ2-5; tentatively, D is TRBD1 (6 bases). CDR3 length: 18 residues. Germline assignment: CDR1 ENHRY and CDR2 SYGVKD. V gave up 5 bases and J gave up 3 bases, with 25 bases separating them.

This clone showed up just a few times. This chain connects TRBV5-1 to TRBJ2-7; D is perhaps TRBD2 (6 bases). The CDR3 covers 16 residues. Germline V CDR1 and CDR2: SGHRS, YFSETQ. Trimming cost V 7 bases and J 0 bases, with 20 bases left between them. The CDR3 reads CASPPRGGLSSYEQYV. In DNA, the CDR3 is TGCGCCAGCCCCCCAAGGGGCGGACTAAGCTCCTACGAGCAGTACGTC.

This rearrangement joins TRBV7-9 to TRBJ1-5, with D uncertain. This CDR3 is 13 amino acids long. CDR1 and CDR2 from the germline V gene are SEHNR and FQNEAQ (reference sequence). Trimming left V 8 bases short and J 5 bases short, with 13 bases between. Here the CDR3 reads CASGREPYQPQHF. The CDR3 coding sequence is TGTGCCAGCGGCCGGGAACCTTATCAGCCCCAGCATTTT.

In its sample, this clone was seen a few times. The chain joins TRBV19 to TRBJ2-5, with 9 bases that match TRBD1. With 10 bases clipped from V and 5 bases from J, the junction kept 14 bases outside the gene matches. Germline V gene data show CDR1 as LNHDA and CDR2 as SQIVND (reference sequence). The CDR3 extends over 15 amino acids. DNA for the CDR3: TGTGCCACAGAAGTTACAGGGGGCCACGGGGAGACCCAGTACTTC. Its translation: CATEVTGGHGETQYF. The variable domain in full, with the rest retrieved from reference TRBV19 and TRBJ2-5, is DGGITQSPKYLFRKEGQNVTLSCEQNLNHDAMYWYRQDPGQGLRLIYYSQIVNDFQKGDIAEGYSVSREKKESFPLTVTSAQKNPTAFYLCATEVTGGHGETQYFGPGTRLLVL.

This clone was detected only a few times. The chain has TRBV7-3 and TRBJ2-6, with a possible D match to TRBD2 (5 bases). The germline CDR1 and CDR2 sequences are SGHTA and FQGTGA. This CDR3 has 15 residues. V shed 4 bases and J shed 2 bases, with 9 bases lying between them. CDR3 loop: CASSSMGAGANVLTF. CDR3 DNA sequence: TGTGCCAGCAGCTCAATGGGAGCTGGGGCCAACGTCCTGACTTTC. The full variable domain, its missing parts supplied by reference TRBV7-3 and TRBJ2-6, is GAGVSQTPSNKVTEKGKYVELRCDPISGHTALYWYRQSLGQGPEFLIYFQGTGAADDSGLPNDRFFAVRPEGSVSTLKIQRTERGDSAVYLCASSSMGAGANVLTFGAGSRLTVL.

This clone turned up a few times. Other DNA sequences in this specimen translate into the identical CDR3. The chain is built from TRBV7-9 and TRBJ2-3; 7 nucleotides agree with TRBD2. This CDR3 has 14 residues. Germline lookup yields CDR1 SEHNR and CDR2 FQNEAQ (reference sequence). V was clipped by 3 bases and J by 0 bases; unmatched bases: 0. In DNA, the CDR3 is TGTGCCAGCAGCTTCGGGGGGAGCACAGATACGCAGTATTTT. Protein product: CASSFGGSTDTQYF.

This clone appeared a few times. V usage is TRBV4-1 and J usage is TRBJ2-5; 9 bases line up with TRBD2. Germline CDR1 reads MGHRA; CDR2 reads YSYEKL. The CDR3 sequence is 15 residues long. V lost 5 bases and J lost 5; bases outside the gene matches: 9. The CDR3 region has the DNA TGCGCCAGCAGCGTTAGCGGGGGTCCAGGGGAGACCCAGTACTTC. Translating it yields CASSVSGGPGETQYF.

This clone showed up just a few times. In nucleotides, the CDR3 is TGTGCCAGCAGTGGACAGGGTTTTTTCGCTGAAGCTTTCTTT. This sequence encodes CASSGQGFFAEAFF. The rearrangement uses TRBV5-6 and TRBJ1-1; the match to TRBD1 covers 8 bases. CDR1 and CDR2 (germline): SGHDT, YYEEEE. The CDR3 totals 14 residues. V shed 5 bases and J 6 bases; nucleotides not matched to a gene: 9.

This clone came up a few times. V gene TRBV6-5 combines with J gene TRBJ1-3; possible D gene TRBD1, 5 bases. Germline V lookup: CDR1 MNHEY, CDR2 SVGAGI. Trimming stripped 6 bases from V and 5 bases from J, with 17 bases between. There are 15 residues in the CDR3. CDR3 in DNA: TGTGCCAGCAGGCCGGGGGGTGCTTTGCGAAACACCATATATTTT. Encoded protein: CASRPGGALRNTIYF.

This clone was observed a handful of times. The rearrangement joins TRBV28 to TRBJ1-5, with 8 bases matching TRBD1. Germline V gives CDR1 MDHEN, CDR2 SYDVKM. With V trimmed by 11 bases and J by 0 bases, 3 bases remained unmatched. CDR3 length equals 13 residues. CDR3 amino acids: CAGQGNSNQPQHF. CDR3 in DNA: TGTGCCGGACAGGGAAATAGCAATCAGCCCCAGCATTTT.

This clone was found a few times. The genes are TRBV6-5 and TRBJ2-1; a possible D gene is TRBD1 (6 bases). In germline, CDR1 is MNHEY, CDR2 SVGAGI. The CDR3 length is 14 residues. V was trimmed by 6 bases and J by 0 bases, leaving 9 bases between them. In nucleotides, the CDR3 is TGTGCCAGCAGCCAGGGGCCCTCCTACAATGAGCAGTTCTTC. Translation gives CASSQGPSYNEQFF.

The chain combines TRBV6-5 with TRBJ1-4, with unresolved D. This CDR3 region has 13 residues. Trimming cost V 1 base and J 7 bases, with 7 bases left between them. Germline V gene sequence: CDR1 MNHEY, CDR2 SVGAGI. The CDR3 sequence is CASSYFMGEKLFF. For the CDR3, the DNA is TGTGCCAGCAGTTACTTCATGGGTGAAAAACTGTTTTTT.

In this sample, this clone turned up a few times. The rearrangement joins TRBV29-1 to TRBJ2-3; TRBD2 matches at 14 bases. CDR1 and CDR2 (germline): SQVTM, ANQGSEA. This CDR3 spans 15 amino acids. The V and J ends lost 6 bases and 5 bases, in that order; junction bases with no gene match: 7. The CDR3 DNA follows: TGCAGCGTCGGGACTAGCGGGGGTTTCGGAGATACGCAGTATTTT. It is translated as CSVGTSGGFGDTQYF.

In DNA form, the CDR3 reads TGTGCCATCAGTGAGTTGGTTGACGGCGAGCAGTACTTC. It specifies CAISELVDGEQYF. The V call is TRBV10-3, the J call TRBJ2-7, with D hard to call. The germline V gene has CDR1 ENHRY and CDR2 SYGVKD. Trimming removed 1 base at V and 6 bases at J, with 10 bases between. The CDR3 extends over 13 amino acids.

The rearrangement joins TRBV29-1 to TRBJ2-3; D is unresolved. The V gene's germline CDR1 is SQVTM and CDR2 ANQGSEA. The CDR3 has 11 residues. V dropped 6 bases and J dropped 8 bases, with 12 bases sitting between them. The CDR3 DNA reads TGCAGCGTAGAAAGGTTGGGTACGCAGTATTTT. Protein: CSVERLGTQYF.

This clone was detected only a few times. This sequence joins TRBV7-2 and TRBJ2-5; no definite D call. From germline, CDR1 is SGHTA and CDR2 FQGNSA. This CDR3 is 15 amino acids long. Trimming took 2 bases from V and 0 from J, leaving 10 bases between them. CDR3 protein: CASSLPLWYQETQYF. In DNA form, the CDR3 reads TGTGCCAGCAGCTTACCCCTCTGGTACCAAGAGACCCAGTACTTC.

This clone was counted a few times. The chain links TRBV5-6 to TRBJ2-7; either TRBD1 or TRBD2 may supply D (5 bases each). Germline CDR1 SGHDT, CDR2 YYEEEE. This CDR3 is built from 13 residues. Trimming shortened V by 7 bases and J by 4 bases, and 15 bases separated the two germline ends. CDR3 sequence reads: CASSVGTLYEQYF. CDR3 nucleotide sequence: TGTGCCAGCTCTGTAGGGACCTTGTACGAGCAGTACTTC.

This clone was observed a handful of times. V usage is TRBV18 and J usage is TRBJ2-3; 8 bases match TRBD1. The germline V gene has CDR1 KGHSH and CDR2 LQKENI. J lost 6 bases, V lost 4 bases, and 6 bases had no gene match. The CDR3 is 14 residues long. CDR3 in amino acids: CASSRDRGSDTQYF. The CDR3 DNA reads TGTGCCAGCTCACGAGACAGGGGATCGGATACGCAGTATTTT. Full variable domain (rest looked up from reference TRBV18 and TRBJ2-3): NAGVMQNPRHLVRRRGQEARLRCSPMKGHSHVYWYRQLPEEGLKFMVYLQKENIIDESGMPKERFSAEFPKEGPSILRIQQVVRGDSAAYFCASSRDRGSDTQYFGPGTRLTVL.

As regards this clone: A junction end diverges from the germline sequence, so it may reflect a read error. The rearrangement joins TRBV5-6 to TRBJ2-5; TRBD1 matches 7 bases. The CDR3 covers 15 residues. Germline V gene lookup returns CDR1 SGHDT and CDR2 YYEEEE. The CDR3 sequence is CASSYTGQWGETQYF. CDR3 sequence (DNA): TGTGCCAGTAGCTATACGGGACAGTGGGGCGAGACCCAGTACTTC.